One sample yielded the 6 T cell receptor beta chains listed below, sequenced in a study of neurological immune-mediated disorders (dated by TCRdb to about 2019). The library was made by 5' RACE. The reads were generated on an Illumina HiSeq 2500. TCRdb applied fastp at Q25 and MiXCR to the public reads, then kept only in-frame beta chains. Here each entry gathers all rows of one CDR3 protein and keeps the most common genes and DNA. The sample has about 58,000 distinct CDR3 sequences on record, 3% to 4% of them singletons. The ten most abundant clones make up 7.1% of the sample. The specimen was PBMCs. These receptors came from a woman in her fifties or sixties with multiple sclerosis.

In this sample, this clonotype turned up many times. This chain's CDR3 is CASTRRSESTTYGYTF. For the CDR3, the DNA is TGTGCCAGCACCCGACGGTCAGAATCGACGACCTATGGCTACACCTTC. The chain employs TRBV6-2 or TRBV6-3 and TRBJ1-2; D gene ambiguous. The germline V and J ends were trimmed by 7 bases and 4 bases, with 22 bases remaining between them. This CDR3 comprises 16 residues. The V gene's germline CDR1 is MNHEY and CDR2 SVGEGT.

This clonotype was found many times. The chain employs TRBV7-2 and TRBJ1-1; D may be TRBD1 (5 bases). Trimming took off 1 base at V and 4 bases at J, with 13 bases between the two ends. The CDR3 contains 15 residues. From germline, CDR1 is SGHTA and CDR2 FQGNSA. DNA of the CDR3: TGTGCCAGCAGCTTAGAAGTAGCAGGGCCCACTGAAGCTTTCTTT. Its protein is CASSLEVAGPTEAFF. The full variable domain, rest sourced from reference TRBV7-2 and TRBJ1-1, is GAGVSQSPSNKVTEKGKDVELRCDPISGHTALYWYRQSLGQGLEFLIYFQGNSAPDKSGLPSDRFSAERTGGSVSTLTIQRTQQEDSAVYLCASSLEVAGPTEAFFGQGTRLTVV.

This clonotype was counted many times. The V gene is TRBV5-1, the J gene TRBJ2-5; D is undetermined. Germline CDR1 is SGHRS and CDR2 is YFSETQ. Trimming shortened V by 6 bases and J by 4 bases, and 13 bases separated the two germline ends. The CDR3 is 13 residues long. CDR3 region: CASNEAARETQYF. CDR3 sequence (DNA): TGCGCCAGCAACGAGGCCGCCAGAGAGACCCAGTACTTC.

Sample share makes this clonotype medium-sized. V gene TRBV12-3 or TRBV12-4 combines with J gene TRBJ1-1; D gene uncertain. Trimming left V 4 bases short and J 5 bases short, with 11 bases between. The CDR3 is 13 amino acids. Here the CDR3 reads CASSSFIGTEAFF. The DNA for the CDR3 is TGTGCCAGCAGTTCCTTCATAGGGACTGAAGCTTTCTTT.

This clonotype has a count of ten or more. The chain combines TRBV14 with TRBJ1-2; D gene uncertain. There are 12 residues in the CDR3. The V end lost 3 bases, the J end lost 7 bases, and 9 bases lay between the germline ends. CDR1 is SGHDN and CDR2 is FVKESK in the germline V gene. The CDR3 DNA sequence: TGTGCCAGCAGCCACGGAAAGGCTGGCTACACCTTC. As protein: CASSHGKAGYTF.

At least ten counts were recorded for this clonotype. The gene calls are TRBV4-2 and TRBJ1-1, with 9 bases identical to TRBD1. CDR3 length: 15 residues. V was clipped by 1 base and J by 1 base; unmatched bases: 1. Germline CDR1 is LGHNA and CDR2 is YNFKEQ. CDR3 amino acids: CASSQGQGGNTEAFF. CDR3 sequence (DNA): TGTGCCAGCAGCCAAGGACAGGGGGGGAACACTGAAGCTTTCTTT.